This T cell receptor beta chain is drawn from a study of cytomegalovirus exposure and HLA in healthy donors. Sequencing was performed with immunoSEQ multiplex PCR; in TCRdb, only in-frame clones are kept and a portion is missing. The repertoire has 150,000 to 250,000 clones, 84% of them found once; the top ten carry about an eighth. Sequences were obtained from PBMCs. The receptor's source is a woman aged 25 to 39 in good health and CMV-seropositive.

CDR3 amino acids: CASSLDTGNYGYTF. In nucleotides, the CDR3 is TGTGCCAGCAGCTTGGACACCGGGAACTATGGCTACACCTTC. The chain employs TRBV11-2 and TRBJ1-2; weak D call: TRBD1 (5 bases). The CDR3 extends over 14 amino acids. Trimming took off 3 bases at V and 2 bases at J, with 10 bases between the two ends. Germline V gives CDR1 SGHAT, CDR2 FQNNGV.